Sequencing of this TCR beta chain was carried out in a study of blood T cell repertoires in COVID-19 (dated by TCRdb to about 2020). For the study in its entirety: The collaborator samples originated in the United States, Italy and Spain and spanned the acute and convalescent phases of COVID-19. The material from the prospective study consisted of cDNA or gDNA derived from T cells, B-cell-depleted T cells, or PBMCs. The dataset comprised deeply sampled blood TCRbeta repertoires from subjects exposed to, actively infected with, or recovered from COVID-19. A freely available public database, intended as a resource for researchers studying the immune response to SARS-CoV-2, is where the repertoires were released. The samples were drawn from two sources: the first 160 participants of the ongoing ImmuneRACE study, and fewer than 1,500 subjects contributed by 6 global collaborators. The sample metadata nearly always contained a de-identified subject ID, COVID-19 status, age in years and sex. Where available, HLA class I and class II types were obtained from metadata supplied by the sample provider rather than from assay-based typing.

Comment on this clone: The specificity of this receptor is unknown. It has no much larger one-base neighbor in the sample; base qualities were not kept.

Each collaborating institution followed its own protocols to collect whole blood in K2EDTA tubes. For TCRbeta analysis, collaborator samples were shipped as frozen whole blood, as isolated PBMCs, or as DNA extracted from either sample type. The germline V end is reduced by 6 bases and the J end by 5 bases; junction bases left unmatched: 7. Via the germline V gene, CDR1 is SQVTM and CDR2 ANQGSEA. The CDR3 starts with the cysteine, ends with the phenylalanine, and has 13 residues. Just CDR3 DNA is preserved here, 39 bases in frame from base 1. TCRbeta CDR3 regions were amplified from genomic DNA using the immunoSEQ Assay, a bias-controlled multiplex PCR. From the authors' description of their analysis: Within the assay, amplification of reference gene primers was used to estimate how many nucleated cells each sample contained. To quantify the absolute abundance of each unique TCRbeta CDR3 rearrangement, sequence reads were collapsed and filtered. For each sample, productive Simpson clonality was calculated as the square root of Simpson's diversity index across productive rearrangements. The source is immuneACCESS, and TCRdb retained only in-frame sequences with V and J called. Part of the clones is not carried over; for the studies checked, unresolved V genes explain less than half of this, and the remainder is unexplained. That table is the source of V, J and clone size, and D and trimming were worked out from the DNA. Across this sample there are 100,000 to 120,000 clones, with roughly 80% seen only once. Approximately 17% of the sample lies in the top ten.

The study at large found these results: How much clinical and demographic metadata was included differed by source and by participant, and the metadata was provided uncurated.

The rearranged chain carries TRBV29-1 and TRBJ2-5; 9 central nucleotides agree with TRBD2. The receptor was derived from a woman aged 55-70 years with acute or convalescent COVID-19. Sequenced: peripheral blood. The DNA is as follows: TGCAGCGTCGGGACTAGCCTTGGGGAGACCCAGTACTTC. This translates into CSVGTSLGETQYF.